This TCR beta chain came from a study of T cells in Graves' hyperthyroidism and ophthalmopathy. Study-level information: Prior to any treatment, at the point of initial diagnosis, peripheral blood was collected.

V lost 8 bases and J lost 4, with 17 bases in between. CDR1 is ENHRY and CDR2 is SYGVKD in the germline V gene. The CDR3 consists of 14 residues. Regarding the study as a whole: Ophthalmopathy was identified by the model a median approximately 6.4 months ahead of onset.

PBMCs stemmed from approximately 9.1 ml fresh peripheral blood. Concerning this clonotype: Its antigen remains unidentified.

TCR beta CDR3 sequences were amplified from RNA transcripts. Carried out on the TCR CDR3, a first-round RT-PCR used the HTBI primer set. A single record per CDR3 protein comes from TCRdb applying MiXCR to the multiplex PCR reads. Counted here are roughly 300,000 distinct CDR3 sequences, around 20% occurring once; the ten biggest clones make up under 55%. This chain links TRBV10-3 with TRBJ2-5, with D perhaps TRBD2 (7 bases). The receptor was isolated from a woman aged 50 to 60 with Graves' hyperthyroidism. The sequenced sample was blood. The CDR3 sequence is CAISPVGGPETQYF. CDR3 nucleotides: TGTGCCATCTCCCCCGTCGGGGGGCCAGAGACCCAGTACTTC.